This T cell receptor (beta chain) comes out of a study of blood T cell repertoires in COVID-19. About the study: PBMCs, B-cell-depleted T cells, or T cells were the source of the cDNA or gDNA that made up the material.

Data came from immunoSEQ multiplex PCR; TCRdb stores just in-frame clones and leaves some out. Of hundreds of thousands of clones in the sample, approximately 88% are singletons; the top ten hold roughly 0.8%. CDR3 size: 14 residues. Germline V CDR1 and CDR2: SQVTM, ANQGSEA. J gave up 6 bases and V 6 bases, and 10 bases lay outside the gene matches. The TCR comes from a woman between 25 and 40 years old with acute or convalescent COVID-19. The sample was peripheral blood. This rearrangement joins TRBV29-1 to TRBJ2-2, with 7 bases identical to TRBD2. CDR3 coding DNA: TGCAGCGTCGCCGTTGGCGGGAGATCCGGGGAGCTGTTTTTT. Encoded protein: CSVAVGGRSGELFF.